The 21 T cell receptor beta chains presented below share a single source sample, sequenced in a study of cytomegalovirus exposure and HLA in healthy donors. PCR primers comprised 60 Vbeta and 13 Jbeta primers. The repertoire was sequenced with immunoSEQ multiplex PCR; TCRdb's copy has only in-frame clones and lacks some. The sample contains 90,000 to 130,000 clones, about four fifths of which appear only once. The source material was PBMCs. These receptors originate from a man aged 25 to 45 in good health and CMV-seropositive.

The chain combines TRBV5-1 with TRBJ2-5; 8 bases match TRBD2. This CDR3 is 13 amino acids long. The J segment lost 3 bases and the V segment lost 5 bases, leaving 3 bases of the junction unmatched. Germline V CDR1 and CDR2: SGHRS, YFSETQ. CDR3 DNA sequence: TGCGCCAGCAGTGTTAGCGGGGAAGAGACCCAGTACTTC. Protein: CASSVSGEETQYF.

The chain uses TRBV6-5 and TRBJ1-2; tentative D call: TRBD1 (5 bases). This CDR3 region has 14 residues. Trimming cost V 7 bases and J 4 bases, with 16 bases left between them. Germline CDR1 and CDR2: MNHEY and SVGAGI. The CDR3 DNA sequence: TGTGCCAGCACTCGGGCCCCAAGGGGCTATGGCTACACCTTC. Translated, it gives CASTRAPRGYGYTF.

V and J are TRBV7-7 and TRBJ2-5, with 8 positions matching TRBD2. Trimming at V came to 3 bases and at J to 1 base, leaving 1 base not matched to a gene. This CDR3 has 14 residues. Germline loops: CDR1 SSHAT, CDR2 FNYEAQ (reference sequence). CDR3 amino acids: CASSFLAGQETQYF. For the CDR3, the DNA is TGTGCCAGCAGCTTCCTAGCGGGCCAAGAGACCCAGTACTTC.

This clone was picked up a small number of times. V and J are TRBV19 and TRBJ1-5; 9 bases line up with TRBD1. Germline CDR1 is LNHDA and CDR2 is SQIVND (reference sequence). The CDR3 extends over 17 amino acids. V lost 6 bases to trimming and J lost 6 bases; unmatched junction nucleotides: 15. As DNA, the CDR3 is TGTGCCAGTAGAAACCTACGCAACGACAGGGGGACTCAGCCCCAGCATTTT. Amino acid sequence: CASRNLRNDRGTQPQHF.

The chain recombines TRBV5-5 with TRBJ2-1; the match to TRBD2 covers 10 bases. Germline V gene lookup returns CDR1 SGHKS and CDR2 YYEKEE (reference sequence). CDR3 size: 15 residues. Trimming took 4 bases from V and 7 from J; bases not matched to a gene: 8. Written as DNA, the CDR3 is TGTGCCAGCAGCGTAAAAGCGGGAGGGGGGAATGAGCAGTTCTTC. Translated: CASSVKAGGGNEQFF.

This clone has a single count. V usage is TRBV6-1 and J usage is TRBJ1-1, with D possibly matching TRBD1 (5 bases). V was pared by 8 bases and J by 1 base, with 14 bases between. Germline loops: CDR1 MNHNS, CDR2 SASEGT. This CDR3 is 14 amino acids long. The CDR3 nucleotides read TGTGCCAGCCACAGCCACACAGGGAACACTGAAGCTTTCTTT. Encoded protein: CASHSHTGNTEAFF.

In nucleotides, the CDR3 is TGCGCCAGCAGCTCTACAGGGAACACTGAAGCTTTCTTT. This gives the protein CASSSTGNTEAFF. V and J are TRBV5-1 and TRBJ1-1; possibly TRBD1 for D (5 bases). The CDR3 totals 13 residues. The germline V and J ends were trimmed by 3 bases and 1 base, with 7 bases remaining between them. Germline CDR1 SGHRS, CDR2 YFSETQ.

The CDR3: CASMPTLAIREQYF. DNA for the CDR3: TGTGCCAGCATGCCGACACTAGCTATCCGTGAGCAGTACTTC. The rearrangement uses TRBV2 and TRBJ2-7; TRBD2 is a possible D gene (6 bases). The CDR3 runs to 14 residues. In germline, CDR1 is SNHLY, CDR2 FYNNEI. V was cut by 7 bases and J by 7 bases, with 20 bases left in between.

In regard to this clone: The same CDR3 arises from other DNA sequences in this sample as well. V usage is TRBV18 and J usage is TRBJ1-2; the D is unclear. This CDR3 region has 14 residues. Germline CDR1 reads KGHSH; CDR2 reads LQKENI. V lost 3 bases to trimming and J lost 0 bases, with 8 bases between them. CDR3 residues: CASSPEGANYGYTF. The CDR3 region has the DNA TGTGCCAGCTCACCGGAGGGAGCTAACTATGGCTACACCTTC.

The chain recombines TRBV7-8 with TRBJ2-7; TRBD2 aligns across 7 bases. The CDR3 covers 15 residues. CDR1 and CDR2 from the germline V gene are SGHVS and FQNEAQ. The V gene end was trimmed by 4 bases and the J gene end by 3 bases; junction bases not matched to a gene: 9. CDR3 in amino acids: CASSYYSGTNYEQYF. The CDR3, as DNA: TGTGCCAGCAGCTACTATTCCGGGACTAACTACGAGCAGTACTTC.

DNA for the CDR3: TGTGCCAGCACGAAGGCGGATGAGCAGTTCTTC. It codes for CASTKADEQFF. This chain uses TRBV2 with TRBJ2-1; the D is unclear. CDR3 size: 11 residues. V shed 7 bases and J shed 8 bases, with 9 bases lying between them. Looked up from germline, CDR1 is SNHLY and CDR2 is FYNNEI.

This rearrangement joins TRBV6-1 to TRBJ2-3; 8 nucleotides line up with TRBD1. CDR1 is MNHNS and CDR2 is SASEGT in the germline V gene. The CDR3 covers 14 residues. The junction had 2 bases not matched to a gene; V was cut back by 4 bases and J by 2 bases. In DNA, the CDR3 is TGTGCCAGCAGTGTGGACAGGGACACAGATACGCAGTATTTT. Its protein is CASSVDRDTDTQYF.

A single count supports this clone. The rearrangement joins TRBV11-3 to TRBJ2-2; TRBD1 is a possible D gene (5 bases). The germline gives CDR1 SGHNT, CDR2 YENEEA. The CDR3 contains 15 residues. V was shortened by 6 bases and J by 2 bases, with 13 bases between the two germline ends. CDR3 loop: CASSRQPRNTGELFF. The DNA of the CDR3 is TGTGCCAGCAGTCGACAGCCGAGAAACACCGGGGAGCTGTTTTTT.

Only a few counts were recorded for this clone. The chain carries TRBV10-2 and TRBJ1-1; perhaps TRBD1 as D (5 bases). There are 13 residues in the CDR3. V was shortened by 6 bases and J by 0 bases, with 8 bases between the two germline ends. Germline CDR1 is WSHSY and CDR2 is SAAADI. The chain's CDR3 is CASRDNLNTEAFF. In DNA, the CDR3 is TGCGCCAGCAGGGACAACTTGAACACTGAAGCTTTCTTT.

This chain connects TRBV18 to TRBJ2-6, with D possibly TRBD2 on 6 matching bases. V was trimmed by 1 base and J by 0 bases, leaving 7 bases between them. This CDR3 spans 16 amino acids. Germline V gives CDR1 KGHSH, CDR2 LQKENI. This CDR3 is CASSPQGLSGANVLTF. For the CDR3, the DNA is TGTGCCAGCTCACCACAGGGACTCTCTGGGGCCAACGTCCTGACTTTC.

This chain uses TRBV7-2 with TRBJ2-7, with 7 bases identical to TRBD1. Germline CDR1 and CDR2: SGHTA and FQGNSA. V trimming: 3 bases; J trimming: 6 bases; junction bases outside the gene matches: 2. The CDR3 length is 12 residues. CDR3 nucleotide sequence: TGTGCCAGCAGCTTGACAGGGACCGAGCAGTACTTC. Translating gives CASSLTGTEQYF.

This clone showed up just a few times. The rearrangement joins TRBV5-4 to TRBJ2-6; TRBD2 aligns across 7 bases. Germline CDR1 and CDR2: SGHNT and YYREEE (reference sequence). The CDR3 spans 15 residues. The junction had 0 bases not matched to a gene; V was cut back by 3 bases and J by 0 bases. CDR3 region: CASSWTSSGANVLTF. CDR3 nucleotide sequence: TGTGCCAGCAGCTGGACTAGCTCTGGGGCCAACGTCCTGACTTTC.

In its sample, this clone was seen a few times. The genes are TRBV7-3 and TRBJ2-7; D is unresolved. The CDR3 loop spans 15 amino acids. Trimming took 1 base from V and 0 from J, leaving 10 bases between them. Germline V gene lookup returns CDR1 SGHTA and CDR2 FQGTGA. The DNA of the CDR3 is TGTGCCAGCAGCTTAATTGGGTCGGGCTCCTACGAGCAGTACTTC. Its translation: CASSLIGSGSYEQYF.

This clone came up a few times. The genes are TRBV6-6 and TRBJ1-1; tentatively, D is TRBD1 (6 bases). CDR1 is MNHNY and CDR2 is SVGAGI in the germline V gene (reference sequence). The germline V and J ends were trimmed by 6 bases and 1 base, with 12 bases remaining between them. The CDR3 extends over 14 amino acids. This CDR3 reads CASRAGVRNTEAFF. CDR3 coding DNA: TGTGCCAGCAGGGCAGGGGTGCGGAACACTGAAGCTTTCTTT.

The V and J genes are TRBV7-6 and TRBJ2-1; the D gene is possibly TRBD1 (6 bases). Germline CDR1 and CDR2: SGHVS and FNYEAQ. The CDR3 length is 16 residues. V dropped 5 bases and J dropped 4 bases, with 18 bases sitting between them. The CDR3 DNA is TGTGCCAGCAGCAGAAGACAGGTCCGAGGGTACAATGAGCAGTTCTTC. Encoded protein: CASSRRQVRGYNEQFF.

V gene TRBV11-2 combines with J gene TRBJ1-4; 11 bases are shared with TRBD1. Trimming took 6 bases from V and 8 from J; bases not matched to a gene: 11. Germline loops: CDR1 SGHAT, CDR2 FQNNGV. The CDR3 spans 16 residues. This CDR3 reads CASRRGQGEVREKLFF. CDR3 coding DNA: TGTGCCAGCAGAAGGGGACAGGGGGAAGTGCGGGAAAAACTGTTTTTT. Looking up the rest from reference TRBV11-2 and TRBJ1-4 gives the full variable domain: EAGVAQSPRYKIIEKRQSVAFWCNPISGHATLYWYQQILGQGPKLLIQFQNNGVVDDSQLPKDRFSAERLKGVDSTLKIQPAKLEDSAVYLCASRRGQGEVREKLFFGSGTQLSVL.